These 7 T cell receptor beta chains share one sample of origin, sequenced in a study of cytomegalovirus exposure and HLA in healthy donors. Primers included in the PCR were 60 Vbeta and 13 Jbeta primers. Generated by immunoSEQ multiplex PCR, the TCRdb table keeps only in-frame clones and is missing some. The sample holds almost 85,000 clones, around 80% seen once. Sequencing used PBMCs. Source of these receptors: a male donor in good health and CMV-seropositive.

V gene TRBV5-1 combines with J gene TRBJ1-4; D is perhaps TRBD1 (5 bases). V lost 1 base and J 12 bases, leaving 13 bases between the germline ends. Germline values: CDR1 SGHRS, CDR2 YFSETQ. The CDR3 sequence is 13 residues long. This CDR3 reads CASSLRGGPELFF. DNA of the CDR3: TGCGCCAGCAGCTTGAGGGGAGGGCCGGAACTGTTTTTT.

Of note for this clone: Different DNA sequences within this sample yield the same CDR3. The chain joins TRBV27 to TRBJ1-1; D is undetermined. Germline loops: CDR1 MNHEY, CDR2 SMNVEV (reference sequence). CDR3 length: 14 amino acids. V was cut by 2 bases and J by 1 base, with 8 bases left in between. CDR3: CASSLDRRNTEAFF. CDR3 DNA: TGTGCCAGCAGTTTAGATAGAAGGAACACTGAAGCTTTCTTT.

CDR3: CASKTSGSGADTQYF. The CDR3 DNA follows: TGTGCCAGTAAGACTAGCGGGAGTGGGGCAGATACGCAGTATTTT. The chain is built from TRBV2 and TRBJ2-3, with 12 bases identical to TRBD2. With 9 bases clipped from V and 4 bases from J, the junction kept 8 bases outside the gene matches. The CDR3 consists of 15 residues. Germline CDR1 reads SNHLY; CDR2 reads FYNNEI.

The chain has TRBV7-2 and TRBJ2-7; no definite D call. The CDR3 contains 17 residues. Trimming removed 2 bases from V and 0 bases from J, with 17 bases in between. Germline CDR1 is SGHTA and CDR2 is FQGNSA. CDR3 coding DNA: TGTGCCAGCAGCTTATGGCCGAGGCTATCAACCTCCTACGAGCAGTACTTC. Translation gives CASSLWPRLSTSYEQYF. Full variable domain (rest looked up from reference TRBV7-2 and TRBJ2-7): GAGVSQSPSNKVTEKGKDVELRCDPISGHTALYWYRQSLGQGLEFLIYFQGNSAPDKSGLPSDRFSAERTGGSVSTLTIQRTQQEDSAVYLCASSLWPRLSTSYEQYFGPGTRLTVT.

The chain combines TRBV5-6 with TRBJ2-7; weak D call: TRBD1 (6 bases). The CDR3 extends over 14 amino acids. V gave up 0 bases and J gave up 6 bases, with 13 bases separating them. CDR1 SGHDT and CDR2 YYEEEE come from the germline V gene. In DNA form, the CDR3 reads TGTGCCAGCAGCTTGGGGGGGCGGGCTTTCGAGCAGTACTTC. It yields the protein CASSLGGRAFEQYF.

The rearrangement uses TRBV10-3 and TRBJ1-1; 9 nucleotides agree with TRBD1. The CDR3 totals 14 residues. Trimming at V came to 4 bases and at J to 1 base, leaving 1 base not matched to a gene. Germline V gene data show CDR1 as ENHRY and CDR2 as SYGVKD. CDR3 sequence: CAISGDRANTEAFF. The CDR3, as DNA: TGTGCCATCAGTGGGGACAGGGCGAACACTGAAGCTTTCTTT.

In its sample, this clone was seen a few times. The chain carries TRBV28 and TRBJ2-7; possible D gene TRBD1, 5 bases. The V end lost 7 bases, the J end lost 0 bases, and 10 bases lay between the germline ends. The CDR3 contains 13 residues. Germline values: CDR1 MDHEN, CDR2 SYDVKM. The CDR3 reads CASTAGYSYEQYF. For the CDR3, the DNA is TGTGCCAGCACCGCAGGGTACTCCTACGAGCAGTACTTC.